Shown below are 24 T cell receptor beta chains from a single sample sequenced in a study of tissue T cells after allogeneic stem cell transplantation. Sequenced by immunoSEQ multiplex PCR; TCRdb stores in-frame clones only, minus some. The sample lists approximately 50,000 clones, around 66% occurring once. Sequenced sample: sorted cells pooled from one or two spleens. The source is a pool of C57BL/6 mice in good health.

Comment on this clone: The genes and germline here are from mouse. The sequenced CDR3 bases are TGTGCCAGCAGTGATGAGGACAGGGGGCGCGGCACCCAGTAC. Its protein is CASSDEDRGRGTQY. The whole CDR3 protein is CASSDEDRGRGTQYF. This sequence joins TRBV13-1 and TRBJ2-5, with 11 bases lining up with TRBD1. With the read ending 1 residue before the CDR3 end, the germline J gene is used to fill in that end. CDR3 length: 15 residues. V lost 0 bases and J lost 8; bases outside the gene matches: 5. CDR1 is NSHNY and CDR2 is SYGAGN in the germline V gene.

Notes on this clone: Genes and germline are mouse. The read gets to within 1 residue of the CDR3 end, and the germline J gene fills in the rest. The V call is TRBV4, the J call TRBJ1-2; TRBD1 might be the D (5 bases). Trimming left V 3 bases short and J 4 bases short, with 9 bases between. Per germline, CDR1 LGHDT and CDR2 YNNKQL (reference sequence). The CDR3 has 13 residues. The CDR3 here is CASSYQGGSDYTF. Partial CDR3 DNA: TGTGCCAGCAGCTACCAGGGAGGCTCCGACTACACC.

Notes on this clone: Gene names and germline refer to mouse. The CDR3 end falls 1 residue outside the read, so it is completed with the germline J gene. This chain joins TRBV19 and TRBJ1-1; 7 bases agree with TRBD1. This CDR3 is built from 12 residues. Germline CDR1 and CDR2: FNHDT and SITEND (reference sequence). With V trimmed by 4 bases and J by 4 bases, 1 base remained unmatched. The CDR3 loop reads CASSSGGTEVFF. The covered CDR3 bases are TGTGCCAGCAGTTCAGGGGGCACAGAAGTCTTC.

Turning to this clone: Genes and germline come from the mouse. CDR3 protein: CASSLAAEQFF. The CDR3 DNA, read in part, is TGTGCAAGCAGCTTAGCCGCTGAGCAGTTC. The chain employs TRBV16 and TRBJ2-1, with no clear D. Read data end 1 residue before the CDR3 end; the end is taken from the germline J gene. V lost 1 base, J lost 7 bases, and 2 bases lay in between. The germline V gene has CDR1 SGHSA and CDR2 FRNQAP. The CDR3 extends over 11 amino acids.

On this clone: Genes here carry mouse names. CDR3 amino acids: CASSPGTANNQAPLF. The covered CDR3 bases are TGTGCCAGCAGCCCAGGGACAGCTAACAACCAGGCTCCGCTT. The gene calls are TRBV5 and TRBJ1-5; 7 bases are shared with TRBD1. The read comes to an end 1 residue before the CDR3 does, leaving the germline J gene to fill in the end. Germline V gives CDR1 LGHNA, CDR2 YNLKQL (reference sequence). The ends lost 4 bases at V and 0 bases at J; junction bases unmatched: 3. The CDR3 runs 15 residues.

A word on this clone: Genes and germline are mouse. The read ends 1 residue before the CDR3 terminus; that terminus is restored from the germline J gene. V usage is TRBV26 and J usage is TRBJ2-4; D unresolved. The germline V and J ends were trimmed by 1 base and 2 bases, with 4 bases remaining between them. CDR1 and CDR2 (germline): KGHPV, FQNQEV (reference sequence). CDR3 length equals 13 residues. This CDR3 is CASSLYNQNTLYF. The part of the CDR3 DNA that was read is TGTGCCAGCAGTCTGTACAATCAAAACACCTTGTAC.

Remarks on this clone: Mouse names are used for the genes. Partial CDR3 DNA: TGTGCCAGCAGTGGGACAGGGGGCCTTAACACAGAAGTCTTC. This gives the protein CASSGTGGLNTEVF. The entire CDR3 protein is CASSGTGGLNTEVFF. V gene TRBV13-1 combines with J gene TRBJ1-1; 11 positions agree with TRBD1. The read halts 1 residue ahead of the CDR3 end, with the missing end drawn from the germline J gene. After removal of 3 bases from V and 2 bases from J, the junction contained 3 bases not matched to a gene. Germline lookup yields CDR1 NSHNY and CDR2 SYGAGN. The CDR3 sequence is 15 residues long.

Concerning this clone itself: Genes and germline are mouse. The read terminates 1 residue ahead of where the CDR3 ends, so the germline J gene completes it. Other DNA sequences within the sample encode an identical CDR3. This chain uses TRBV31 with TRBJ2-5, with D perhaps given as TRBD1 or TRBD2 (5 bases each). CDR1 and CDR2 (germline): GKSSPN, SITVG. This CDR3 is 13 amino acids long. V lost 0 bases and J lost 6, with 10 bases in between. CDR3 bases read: TGTGCCTGGAGTCTCCGGGGCCAGGACACCCAGTAC. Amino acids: CAWSLRGQDTQY. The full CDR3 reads CAWSLRGQDTQYF.

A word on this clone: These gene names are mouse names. CDR3 sequence reads: CASSGRDWEETLYF. The covered CDR3 bases are TGTGCCAGCAGTGGGAGGGACTGGGAAGAAACGCTGTAT. The chain uses TRBV13-1 and TRBJ2-3; 9 bases are a match to TRBD2. Sequencing ends 1 residue short of the CDR3 end; the germline J gene provides the rest. Looked up from germline, CDR1 is NSHNY and CDR2 is SYGAGN. V lost 3 bases to trimming and J lost 5 bases; unmatched junction nucleotides: 4. This CDR3 is 14 amino acids long.

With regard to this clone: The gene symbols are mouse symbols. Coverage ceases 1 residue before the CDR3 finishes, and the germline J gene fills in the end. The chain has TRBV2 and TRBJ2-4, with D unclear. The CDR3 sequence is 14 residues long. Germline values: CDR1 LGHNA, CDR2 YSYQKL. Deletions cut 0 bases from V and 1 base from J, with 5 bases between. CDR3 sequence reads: CASSQDAGQNTLYF. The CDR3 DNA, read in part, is TGTGCCAGCAGCCAAGATGCCGGTCAAAACACCTTGTAC.

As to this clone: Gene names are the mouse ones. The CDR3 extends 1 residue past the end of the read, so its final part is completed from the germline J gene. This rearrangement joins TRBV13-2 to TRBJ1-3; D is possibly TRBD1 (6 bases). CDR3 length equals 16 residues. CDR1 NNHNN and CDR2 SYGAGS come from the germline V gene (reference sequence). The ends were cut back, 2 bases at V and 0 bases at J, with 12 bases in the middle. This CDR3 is CASGDSGDYSGNTLYF. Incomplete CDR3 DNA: TGTGCCAGCGGTGACTCAGGGGACTATTCTGGAAATACGCTCTAT.

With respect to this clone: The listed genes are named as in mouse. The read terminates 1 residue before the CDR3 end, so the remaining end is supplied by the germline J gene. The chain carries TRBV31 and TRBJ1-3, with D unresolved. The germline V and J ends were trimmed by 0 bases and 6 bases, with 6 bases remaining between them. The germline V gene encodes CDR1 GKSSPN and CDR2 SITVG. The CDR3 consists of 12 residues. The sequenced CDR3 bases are TGTGCCTGGAGTCTAACTCTAAATACGCTCTAT. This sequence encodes CAWSLTLNTLY. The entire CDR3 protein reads CAWSLTLNTLYF.

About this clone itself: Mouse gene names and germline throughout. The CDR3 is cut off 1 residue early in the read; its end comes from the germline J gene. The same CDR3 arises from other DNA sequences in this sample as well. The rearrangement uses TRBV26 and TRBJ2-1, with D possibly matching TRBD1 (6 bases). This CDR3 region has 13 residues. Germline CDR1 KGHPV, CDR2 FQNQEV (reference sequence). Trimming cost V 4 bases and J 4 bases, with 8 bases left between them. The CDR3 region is CASSPGQYAEQFF. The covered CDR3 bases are TGTGCCAGCAGTCCGGGACAATATGCTGAGCAGTTC.

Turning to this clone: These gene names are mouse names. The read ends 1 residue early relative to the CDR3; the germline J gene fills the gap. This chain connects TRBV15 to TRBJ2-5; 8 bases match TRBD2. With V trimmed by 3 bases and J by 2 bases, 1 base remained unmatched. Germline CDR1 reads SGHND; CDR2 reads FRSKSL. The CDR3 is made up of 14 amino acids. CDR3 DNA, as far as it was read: TGTGCCAGCAGTTTTGGGGGGGGCCAAGACACCCAGTAC. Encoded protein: CASSFGGGQDTQY. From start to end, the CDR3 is CASSFGGGQDTQYF.

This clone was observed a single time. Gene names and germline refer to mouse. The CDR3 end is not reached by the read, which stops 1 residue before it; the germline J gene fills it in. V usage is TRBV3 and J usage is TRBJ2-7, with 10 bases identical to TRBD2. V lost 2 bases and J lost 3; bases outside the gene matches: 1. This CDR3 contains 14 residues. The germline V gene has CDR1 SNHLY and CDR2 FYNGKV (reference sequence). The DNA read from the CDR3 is TGTGCCAGCAGCTTACGGGACTGGGGCTATGAACAGTAC. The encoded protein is CASSLRDWGYEQY. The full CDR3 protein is CASSLRDWGYEQYF.

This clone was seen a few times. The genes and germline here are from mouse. The CDR3 sequence: CASGLGASSYEQYF. CDR3 DNA, as far as it was read: TGTGCCAGCGGACTGGGGGCCAGCTCCTATGAACAGTAC. J is TRBJ2-7 and V is TRBV13-2, with TRBD2 matching 8 bases. The read terminates 1 residue ahead of where the CDR3 ends, so the germline J gene completes it. Per germline, CDR1 NNHNN and CDR2 SYGAGS (reference sequence). Losses at the gene ends were 5 bases for V and 0 bases for J; bases not matched to a gene: 4. The CDR3 consists of 14 residues.

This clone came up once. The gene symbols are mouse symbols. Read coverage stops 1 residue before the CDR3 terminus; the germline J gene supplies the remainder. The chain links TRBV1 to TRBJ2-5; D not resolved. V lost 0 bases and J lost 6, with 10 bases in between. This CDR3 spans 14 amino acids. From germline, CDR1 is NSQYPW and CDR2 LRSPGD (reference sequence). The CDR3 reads CTCSADSGLDTQYF. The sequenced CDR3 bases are TGCACCTGCAGTGCAGATTCGGGGTTGGACACCCAGTAC. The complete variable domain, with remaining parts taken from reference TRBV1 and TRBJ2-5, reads VTLLEQNPRWRLVPRGQAVNLRCILKNSQYPWMSWYQQDLQKQLQWLFTLRSPGDKEVKSLPGADYLATRVTDTELRLQVANMSQGRTLYCTCSADSGLDTQYFGPGTRLLVL.

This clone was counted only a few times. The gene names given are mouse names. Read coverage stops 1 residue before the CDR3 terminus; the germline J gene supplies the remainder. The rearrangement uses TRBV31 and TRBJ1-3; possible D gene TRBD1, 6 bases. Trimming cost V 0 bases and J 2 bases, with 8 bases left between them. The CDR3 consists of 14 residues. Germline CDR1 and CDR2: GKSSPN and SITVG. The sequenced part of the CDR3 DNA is TGTGCCTGGAGTCTAAAGGGGGCTGGAAATACGCTCTAT. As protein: CAWSLKGAGNTLY. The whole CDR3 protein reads CAWSLKGAGNTLYF.

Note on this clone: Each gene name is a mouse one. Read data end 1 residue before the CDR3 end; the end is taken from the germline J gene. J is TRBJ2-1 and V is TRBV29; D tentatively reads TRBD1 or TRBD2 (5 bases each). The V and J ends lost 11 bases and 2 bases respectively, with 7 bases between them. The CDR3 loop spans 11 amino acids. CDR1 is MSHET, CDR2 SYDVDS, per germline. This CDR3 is CAGADYAEQFF. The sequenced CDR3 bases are TGTGCTGGGGCAGACTATGCTGAGCAGTTC.

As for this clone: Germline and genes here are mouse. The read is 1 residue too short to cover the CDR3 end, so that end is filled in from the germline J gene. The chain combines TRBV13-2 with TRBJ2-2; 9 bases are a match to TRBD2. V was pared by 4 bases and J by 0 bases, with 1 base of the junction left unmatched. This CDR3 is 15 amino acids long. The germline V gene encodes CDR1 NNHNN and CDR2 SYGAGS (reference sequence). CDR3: CASGRLGANTGQLYF. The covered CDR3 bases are TGTGCCAGCGGTCGACTGGGGGCAAACACCGGGCAGCTCTAC.

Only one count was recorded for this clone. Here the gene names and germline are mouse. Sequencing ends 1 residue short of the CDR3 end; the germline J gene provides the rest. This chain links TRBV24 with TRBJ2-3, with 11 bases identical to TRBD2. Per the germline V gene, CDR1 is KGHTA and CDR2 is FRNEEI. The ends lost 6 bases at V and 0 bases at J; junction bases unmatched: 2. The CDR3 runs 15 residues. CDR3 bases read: TGTGCCAGCAGGGGACTGGGGGATAGTGCAGAAACGCTGTAT. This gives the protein CASRGLGDSAETLY. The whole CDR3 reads CASRGLGDSAETLYF.

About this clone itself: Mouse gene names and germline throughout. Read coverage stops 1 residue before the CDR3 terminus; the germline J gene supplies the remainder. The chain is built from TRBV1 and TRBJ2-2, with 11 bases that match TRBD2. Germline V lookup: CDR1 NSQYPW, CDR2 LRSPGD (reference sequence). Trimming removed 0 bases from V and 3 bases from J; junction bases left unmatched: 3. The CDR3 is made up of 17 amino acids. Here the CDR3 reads CTCSAELGGRDTGQLYF. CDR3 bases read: TGCACCTGCAGTGCAGAACTGGGGGGGCGCGACACCGGGCAGCTCTAC.

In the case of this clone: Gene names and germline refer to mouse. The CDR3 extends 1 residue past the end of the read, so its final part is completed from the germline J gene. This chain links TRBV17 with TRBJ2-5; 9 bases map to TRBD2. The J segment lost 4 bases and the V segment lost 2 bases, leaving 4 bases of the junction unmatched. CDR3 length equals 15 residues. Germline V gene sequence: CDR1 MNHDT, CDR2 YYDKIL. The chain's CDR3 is CASSRLGGVKDTQYF. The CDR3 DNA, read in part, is TGTGCTAGCAGTAGACTGGGGGGGGTCAAAGACACCCAGTAC.

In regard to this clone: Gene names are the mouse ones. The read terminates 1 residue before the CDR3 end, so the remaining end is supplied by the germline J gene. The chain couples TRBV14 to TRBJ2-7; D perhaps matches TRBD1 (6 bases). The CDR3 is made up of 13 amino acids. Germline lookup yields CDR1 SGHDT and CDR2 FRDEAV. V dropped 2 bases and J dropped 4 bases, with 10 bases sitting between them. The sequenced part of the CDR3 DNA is TGTGCCAGCAGTTTAACACAGGGTTATGAACAGTAC. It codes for CASSLTQGYEQY. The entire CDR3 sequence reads CASSLTQGYEQYF.